The entry below gives a single TCR beta chain sequence along with its context. Its target is not known. The CDR3 totals 14 residues. Germline V gene data show CDR1 as SGHNT and CDR2 as YYREEE (reference sequence). V was pared by 0 bases and J by 7 bases, with 13 bases between. This entry is derived from a study of CD8+ T cells in alopecia areata. Study information: Treated individuals took tofacitinib by mouth, 5 to 10 mg twice daily. Study-wide results and limits: Scalp samples also yield sequences from resident alphabeta T cells of normal skin. Administration of tofacitinib significantly diminished scalp clonality and expanded CD8+ clones within the top 100.

Once RNA had been extracted, it was reverse transcribed into cDNA to act as the sequencing template. Produced via immunoSEQ multiplex PCR; TCRdb's table is partial and in-frame only. The sample contains around 200,000 clones, about 60% of which appear only once. Treatment indicated: oral pan-JAK inhibitor, 5-10 mg twice daily. As part of sample collection, lesional scalp punch biopsies and peripheral blood were taken from alopecia areata patients. This material consisted of CD8+ T cells sorted from blood, taken at week 24, from a patient treated with tofacitinib. The TCR comes from a human donor with alopecia areata. This chain links TRBV5-4 with TRBJ1-2; D possibly corresponds to TRBD1 (6 bases). Written as DNA, the CDR3 is TGTGCCAGCAGCTTGGACGGGGGGGCCGGTGGCTACACCTTC. Amino acid sequence: CASSLDGGAGGYTF.